This record concerns one T cell receptor (beta chain) sequence. This clone was observed a handful of times. It has no known antigen specificity. Base qualities are missing; no much larger clone stands one base away. The CDR3 covers 19 residues, taking in both the cysteine and the phenylalanine. Of the read, only the CDR3 DNA is kept; its 57 bases are in frame from base 1. V lost 0 bases and J lost 0 bases, and the count of bases not matched to a germline gene is 11. The germline V gene sets CDR1 to LGHNA and CDR2 to YSLEER. This sample is drawn from a study of cytomegalovirus exposure and HLA in healthy donors (dated by TCRdb to about 2017). About the investigation overall: In an earlier analysis of some 550 of the donors, less than 350 Gb of sequence data and 100 million or so unique TCR beta sequences from roughly 190 million T cells were reported. An early release that covered about 600 HLA-typed donors contained about 290 gigabases of sequencing data and 80 million or so unique TCR sequences. Among the approximately 420 genotyped donors, more than 70% belonged to the genetic ancestry cluster associated with self-reported Caucasian donors. The study aimed to test whether cataloging public T cell receptors could reveal signatures of past pathogen exposure. The study used immunosequencing to profile the T cell repertoires of hundreds of subjects and linked those repertoires to cytomegalovirus serostatus. In addition to the first cohort of hundreds of subjects, a separate validation cohort of over 90 different subjects was used. The study combined high-throughput TCR immunosequencing, statistical association of individual TCRs with disease status, and machine learning to predict cytomegalovirus infection status. A later analysis re-analyzed previously published TCR beta repertoires from approximately 700 donors and added high-resolution HLA genotyping to study TCR occurrence patterns. Rather than using new phenotypic data, the later analysis identified candidate immune exposures from TCR beta sequences and from how often those sequences occurred across donors. To decide whether each TCR beta V gene segment behaved as functional or pseudogenic, an earlier analysis of some 540 of the donors relied on high-throughput TCR beta sequencing. Donor age, sex, ethnicity and CMV serostatus were compiled together with the repertoire data. In a later genetic analysis, genome-wide SNP genotypes for about 60% of the 666 donors were used, and that subset was treated as a discovery cohort. Every repertoire in the discovery cohort had been generated on one and the same sequencing platform. Class I and class II HLA loci were covered by the typing at four-digit resolution. Typing coverage differed by locus: A, B, C, DRB1 and DQB1 were typed in about 620-640 donors, DQA1 in roughly 500, DPA1 in over 600, and DPB1 in around 490. Roughly 5 DR-DQ haplotypes were handled as single units for association and clustering because linkage in the cohort was strong. On average, around 240,000 unique TCR beta nucleotide sequences were sequenced per donor among about 400 genotyped donors of the cohort, with 15% to 20% of those sequences being non-productive. The investigation overall reported the following: A cluster of highly shared sequence variants was judged likely to be a technical artifact of the sequencing pipeline. A further reported finding was that TCR beta sequences accurately predicted the HLA-A and HLA-B alleles for most subjects in the first cohort. When HLA alleles, especially DR and DQ, strongly co-occurred, attributing TCR associations to individual alleles was difficult. Immune exposure information for the cohort was limited to CMV serostatus. The earlier analysis of a few hundred of the donors excluded approximately 15 rarely observed V segments, including chromosome 9 orphons, because counts were too low. Correlated functional status among segregating V segments might reflect linkage disequilibrium, but an unknown experimental factor could not be ruled out. In a later genetic analysis, a missense DCLRE1C variant was associated with V-gene and J-gene trimming of TCR beta chains, and the association was replicated in an independent cohort. In a later analysis, around 15,000 TCR beta sequences were associated with specific HLA alleles at a false discovery rate of 0.05. Because HLA typing was unavailable for some donors at each locus, only the typed subset was used in association tests. An earlier analysis of approximately 590 of the donors showed that most TCR beta V segments appeared in productive rearrangements either about 87% or about 30% of the time, which broadly matched IMGT annotations. In a later analysis, HLA-associated TCR beta chains showed more clonal expansion and lower generation probabilities than non-associated chains that were equally common. Cytomegalovirus status was reported to be diagnosed by the classifier with high specificity and sensitivity in both the original and validation cohorts. Most TCR sequences were seen in very few donors, while some public TCRs were found in many individuals. The study gave a list of more than 150 TCR beta chains associated with cytomegalovirus. A few of the identified cytomegalovirus-associated TCR beta chains were confirmed in vitro to be specific for cytomegalovirus antigens. The 87-base-pair reads could not distinguish some IMGT-functional V segments, including TRBV6-2 and TRBV6-3, so those segments were excluded. In a later analysis, the rate of TCR association differed among HLA loci, with DRB1 alleles having the most associated TCRs and HLA-C alleles having the fewest. According to a later analysis, most CMV-associated TCR beta chains appeared to be HLA-restricted, and the HLA associations seemed to be driven largely by CMV exposure. Several of the top co-occurrence clusters appeared to be linked to parvovirus B19, influenza, CMV and Epstein-Barr virus, according to a later analysis. The authors suggested that the approach could potentially be extended to other disease states and immunological phenotypes. Sequencing depth was assumed to be roughly uniform across donors in the presence/absence analyses, though that assumption may not hold. According to a later genetic analysis, donors in an Asian-associated ancestry cluster had fewer N-insertions in productive TCRs than the approximately 700-donor mean. This cohort had only TCR beta chains sequenced, and the lack of alpha or paired-chain data limited which features could be detected.

The cohort consisted of 600 to 700 healthy bone marrow donors. Cohort members were all nominally healthy when sampled, although unrecorded immune exposures were likely present. The donor tested CMV seronegative and was one of the 352 seronegative cohort members. Every donor gave a peripheral blood sample, and the peripheral blood mononuclear cells from that sample were used for TCR beta sequencing. The Qiagen DNeasy Blood Extraction Kit was used to extract genomic DNA from the blood cell samples. Libraries came from the immunoSEQ multiplex PCR assay. For the multiplex PCR, a mixture combining 60 forward primers for TCR Vbeta segments and 13 reverse primers for TCR Jbeta segments was used. Amplification of the CDR3 region of rearranged TCR beta genes was performed with a multiplex PCR assay on genomic DNA. The Illumina HiSeq System was used to sequence the amplified TCR beta libraries as 87-base-pair reads. In the authors' own workflow: Across the 670 or so repertoires, a later analysis counted about 81 million unique TCR beta chains, roughly 11 million of which were shared by at least two donors. Raw reads were error-corrected and collapsed into unique sequences with a nearest-neighbor algorithm that merged closely related sequences to remove PCR and sequencing errors. Alignment of CDR3 sequences to IMGT reference sequences was used to assign V, D and J gene segments. For a sequence to be retained, a match of at least six nucleotides was required to both a V gene segment and a J gene segment. Rearrangements were called productive when the CDR3 lacked stop codons and stayed in frame with V and J; all others were non-productive. Following IMGT convention, CDR3 was defined as the stretch from the second conserved V-encoded cysteine to the conserved J-encoded phenylalanine. The earlier analysis of about 590 of the donors excluded sequences that lacked an unambiguous match to a single V gene segment. In an earlier analysis of 500 to 750 of the donors, V segments were called functional above 56.7% productive rearrangements and were called segregating when the between-donor standard deviation exceeded 5%. A statistical classification framework was built for diagnosing cytomegalovirus status from the catalog of TCR beta chain sequences. In a later analysis, V and J genes were assigned by comparing TCR nucleotide sequences against IMGT/GENE-DB human TR gene sequences. Using the TCRdist pipeline, a later analysis assigned CDR3 sequences along with most-parsimonious VDJ recombination scenarios. In a later analysis, each TCR beta chain was defined by its CDR3 amino acid sequence together with its V-gene family, and reads without a unique V-gene family were excluded. In a later analysis, 450 to 600 highly shared, low-generation-probability nucleotide sequences were removed to address suspected cross-contamination and a sequencing artifact. In a later analysis, a clonal expansion index for each public chain was calculated from normalized within-repertoire ranks of inferred template counts. In a later analysis, generation probabilities were computed using a VDJ recombination model fitted to out-of-frame rearrangements, and the results were checked against IGoR. In a later analysis, hypergeometric tests were used to score TCR-TCR, TCR-HLA and TCR-CMV co-occurrence, with a repertoire-size bias correction applied to TCR pairs. In a later analysis, false discovery rates were estimated by permuting HLA or CMV assignments 20 times. In a later analysis, co-occurring TCRs were grouped using DBSCAN, with TCRdist sequence similarity added in when clustering inside HLA-allele-positive subsets. Co-occurrence clustering excluded repertoires with fewer than 30,000 or more than 120,000 public chains, plus five with anomalous nucleotide sharing. Held by TCRdb, this immuneACCESS table contains in-frame sequences only and omits some clones. Under half of the omission traces to an unresolved V gene where checked; the cause of the rest is unknown. V and J calls and clone size are as listed in that table; D and trimming were resolved from the DNA. For this sample there are almost 95,000 clones; 69% appear just once. Roughly 2.6% of the sample is held by the ten biggest clonotypes.

The TCR sequence derives from a man aged 50 to 60 in good health and CMV-seronegative. Sequencing was done on a sample of PBMCs. Here the chain combines TRBV4-3 and TRBJ2-7, with 10 bases aligning to TRBD1. The sequenced DNA is TGCGCCAGCAGCCAAGATATGACAGGGGGCGAACCGAGCTCCTACGAGCAGTACTTC. It codes for CASSQDMTGGEPSSYEQYF.